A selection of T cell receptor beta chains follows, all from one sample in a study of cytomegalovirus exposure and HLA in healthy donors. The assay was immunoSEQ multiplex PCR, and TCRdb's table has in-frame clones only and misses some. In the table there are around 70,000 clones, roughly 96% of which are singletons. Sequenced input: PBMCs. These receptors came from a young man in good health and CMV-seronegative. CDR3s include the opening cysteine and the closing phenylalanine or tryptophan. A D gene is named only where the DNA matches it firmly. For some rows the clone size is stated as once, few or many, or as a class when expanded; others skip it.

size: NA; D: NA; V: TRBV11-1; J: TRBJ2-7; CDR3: CASSLAAGEQYF; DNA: TGTGCCAGCAGCTTAGCGGCAGGGGAGCAGTACTTC
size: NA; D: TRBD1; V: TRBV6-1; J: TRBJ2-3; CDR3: CASSGRQGFQDTQYF; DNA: TGTGCCAGCAGTGGCCGACAGGGTTTCCAGGATACGCAGTATTTT
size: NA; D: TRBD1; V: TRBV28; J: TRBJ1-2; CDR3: CASIQTGGYYGYTF; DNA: TGTGCCAGCATTCAGACAGGGGGCTACTATGGCTACACCTTC
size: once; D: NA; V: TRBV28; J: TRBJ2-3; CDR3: CASSLKDPGRGTDTQYF; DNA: TGTGCCAGCAGTTTAAAGGACCCCGGGCGGGGCACAGATACGCAGTATTTT
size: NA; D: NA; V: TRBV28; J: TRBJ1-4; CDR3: CASSPTVRGAKLFF; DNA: TGTGCCAGCAGCCCAACCGTGCGGGGGGCCAAACTGTTTTTT
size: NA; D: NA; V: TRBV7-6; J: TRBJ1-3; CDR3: CASSPERIAGNTIYF; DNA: TGTGCCAGCAGCCCTGAGAGGATTGCCGGAAACACCATATATTTT
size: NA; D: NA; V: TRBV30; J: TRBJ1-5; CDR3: CAWSPVEGGGQPQHF; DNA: TGTGCCTGGAGTCCCGTCGAAGGAGGCGGGCAGCCCCAGCATTTT
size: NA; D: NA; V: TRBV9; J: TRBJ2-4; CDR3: CASSDTGSIQYF; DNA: TGTGCCAGCAGCGATACAGGGTCCATTCAGTACTTC
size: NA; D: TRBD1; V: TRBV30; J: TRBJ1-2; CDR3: CAWRRVGQGRGYTF; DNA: TGTGCCTGGAGAAGGGTGGGACAGGGGAGAGGCTACACCTTC
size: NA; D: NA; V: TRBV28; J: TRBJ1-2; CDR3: CASSSDSFLGYTF; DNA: TGTGCCAGCAGTTCGGACAGTTTTTTGGGCTACACCTTC
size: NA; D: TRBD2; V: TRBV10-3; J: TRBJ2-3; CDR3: CAIGTSGGFSSTDTQYF; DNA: TGTGCCATCGGGACTAGCGGGGGGTTCTCTAGCACAGATACGCAGTATTTT
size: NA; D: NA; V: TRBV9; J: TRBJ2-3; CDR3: CASSVAPIGQQPDTQYF; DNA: TGTGCCAGCAGCGTAGCACCAATTGGACAGCAGCCAGATACGCAGTATTTT
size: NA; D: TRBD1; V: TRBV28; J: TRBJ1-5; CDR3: CASSLSTGSIRQPQHF; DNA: TGTGCCAGCAGTTTATCGACAGGGTCTATCCGTCAGCCCCAGCATTTT
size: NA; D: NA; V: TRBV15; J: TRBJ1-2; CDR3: CATSRGPNGYTF; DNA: TGTGCCACCAGCAGAGGGCCCAATGGCTACACCTTC